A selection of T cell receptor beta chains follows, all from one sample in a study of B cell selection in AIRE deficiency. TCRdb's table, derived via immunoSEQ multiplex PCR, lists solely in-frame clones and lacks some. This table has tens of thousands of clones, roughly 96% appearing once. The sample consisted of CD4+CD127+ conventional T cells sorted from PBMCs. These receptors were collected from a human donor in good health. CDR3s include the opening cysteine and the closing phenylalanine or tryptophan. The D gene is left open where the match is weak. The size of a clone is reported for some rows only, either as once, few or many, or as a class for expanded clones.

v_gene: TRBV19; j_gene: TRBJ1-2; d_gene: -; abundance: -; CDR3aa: CASSIPGRGYTF; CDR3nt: TGTGCCAGTAGTATCCCGGGCCGCGGCTACACCTTC
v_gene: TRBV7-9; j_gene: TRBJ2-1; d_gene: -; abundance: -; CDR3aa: CASTHNEQFF; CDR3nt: TGTGCCAGCACTCACAATGAGCAGTTCTTC
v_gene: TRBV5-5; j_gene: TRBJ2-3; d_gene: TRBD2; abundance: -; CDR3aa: CASSFGGRTTDTQYF; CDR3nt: TGTGCCAGCAGCTTTGGCGGGAGGACCACAGATACGCAGTATTTT
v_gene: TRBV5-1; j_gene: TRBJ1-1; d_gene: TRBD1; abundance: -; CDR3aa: CASSVGQGWGTEAFF; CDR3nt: TGCGCCAGCAGCGTCGGACAGGGATGGGGCACTGAAGCTTTCTTT
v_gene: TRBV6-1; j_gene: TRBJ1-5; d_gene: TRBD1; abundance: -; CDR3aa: CASSDGGQHKGYSNQPQHF; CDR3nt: TGTGCCAGCAGTGACGGGGGACAGCACAAAGGTTATAGCAATCAGCCCCAGCATTTT
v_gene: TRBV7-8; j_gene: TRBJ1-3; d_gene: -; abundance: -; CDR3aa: CASSFPPDTKPGNTIYF; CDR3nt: TGTGCCAGCAGCTTCCCACCCGATACAAAACCTGGAAACACCATATATTTT
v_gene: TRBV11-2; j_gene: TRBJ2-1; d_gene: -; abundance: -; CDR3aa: CASSLVARVQNEQFF; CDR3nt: TGTGCCAGCAGCTTAGTAGCCCGGGTTCAGAATGAGCAGTTCTTC
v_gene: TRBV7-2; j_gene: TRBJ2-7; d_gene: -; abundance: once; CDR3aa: CASRHSTGNSYEQYF; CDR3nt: TGTGCCAGCAGACATTCAACAGGGAACTCCTACGAGCAGTACTTC
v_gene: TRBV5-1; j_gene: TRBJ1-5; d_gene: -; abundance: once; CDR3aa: CASSLGSFNQPQHF; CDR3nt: TGCGCCAGCAGCTTGGGCTCTTTTAATCAGCCCCAGCATTTT
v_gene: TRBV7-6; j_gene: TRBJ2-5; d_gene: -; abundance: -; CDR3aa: CASSLKGGETQYF; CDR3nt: TGTGCCAGCAGCTTAAAGGGAGGCGAGACCCAGTACTTC
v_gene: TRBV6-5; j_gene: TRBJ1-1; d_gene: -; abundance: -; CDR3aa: CASSRIENTEAFF; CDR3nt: TGTGCCAGCAGCCGTATCGAGAACACTGAAGCTTTCTTT
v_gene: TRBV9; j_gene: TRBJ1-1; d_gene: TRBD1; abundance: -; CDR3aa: CASSAGTEAFTEAFF; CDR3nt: TGTGCCAGCAGCGCCGGGACAGAAGCGTTCACTGAAGCTTTCTTT
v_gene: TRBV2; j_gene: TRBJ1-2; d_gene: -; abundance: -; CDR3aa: CASSADVNYGYTF; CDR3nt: TGTGCCAGCAGTGCAGACGTTAACTATGGCTACACCTTC
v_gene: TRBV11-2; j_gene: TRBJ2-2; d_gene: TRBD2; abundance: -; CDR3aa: CASSLEQSREAGELFF; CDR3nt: TGTGCCAGCAGCTTAGAACAGTCCCGGGAGGCCGGGGAGCTGTTTTTT
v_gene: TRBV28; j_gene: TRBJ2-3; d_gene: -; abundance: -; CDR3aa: CATRQESTDTQYF; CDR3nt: TGTGCCACCCGACAGGAGAGCACAGATACGCAGTATTTT
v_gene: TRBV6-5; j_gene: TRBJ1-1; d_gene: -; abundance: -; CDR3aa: CASSYSGGSTEAFF; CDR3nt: TGTGCCAGCAGTTACTCGGGTGGCAGCACTGAAGCTTTCTTT
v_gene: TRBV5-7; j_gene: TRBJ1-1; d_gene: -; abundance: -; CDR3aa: CASSLLFQGEAFF; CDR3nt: TGTGCCAGCAGCTTGCTTTTCCAGGGTGAAGCTTTCTTT
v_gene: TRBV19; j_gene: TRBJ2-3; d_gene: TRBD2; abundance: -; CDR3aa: CASSMGLAGGRTDTQYF; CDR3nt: TGTGCCAGTAGTATGGGACTAGCGGGGGGAAGAACAGATACGCAGTATTTT
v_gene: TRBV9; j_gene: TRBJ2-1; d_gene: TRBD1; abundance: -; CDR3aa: CASTEGQERYNEQFF; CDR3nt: TGTGCCAGCACCGAAGGACAGGAGAGGTACAATGAGCAGTTCTTC
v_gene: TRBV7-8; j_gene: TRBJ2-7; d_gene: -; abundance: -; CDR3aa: CASSLETGYEQYF; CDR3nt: TGTGCCAGCAGCCTGGAGACAGGCTACGAGCAGTACTTC
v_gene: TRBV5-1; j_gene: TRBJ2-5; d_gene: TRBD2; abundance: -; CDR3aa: CASSLLSGGNSGETQYF; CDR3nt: TGCGCCAGCAGCTTGCTTAGCGGGGGGAACTCTGGGGAGACCCAGTACTTC
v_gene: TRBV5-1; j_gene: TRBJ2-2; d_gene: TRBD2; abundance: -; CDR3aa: CASSRSSGANTGELFF; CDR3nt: TGCGCCAGCAGCAGGTCTAGCGGGGCGAACACCGGGGAGCTGTTTTTT
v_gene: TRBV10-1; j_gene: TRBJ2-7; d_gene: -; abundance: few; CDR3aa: CASSERRGPSGQYF; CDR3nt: TGCGCCAGCAGTGAGAGGCGGGGCCCCTCTGGACAGTACTTC
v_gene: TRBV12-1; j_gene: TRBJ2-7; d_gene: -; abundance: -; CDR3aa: CASSGLAGASSSYEQYF; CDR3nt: TGTGCCAGCAGCGGACTAGCGGGGGCCTCAAGCTCCTACGAGCAGTACTTC
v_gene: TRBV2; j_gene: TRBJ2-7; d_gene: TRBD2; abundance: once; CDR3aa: CASSSGGPYEQYF; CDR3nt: TGTGCCAGCTCTAGCGGGGGGCCCTACGAGCAGTACTTC
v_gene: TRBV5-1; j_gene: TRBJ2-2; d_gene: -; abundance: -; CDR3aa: CASRRDSNTGELFF; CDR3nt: TGCGCCAGCAGACGCGACAGCAACACCGGGGAGCTGTTTTTT
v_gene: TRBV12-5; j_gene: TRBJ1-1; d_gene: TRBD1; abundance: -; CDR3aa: CASGPLGTGNTEAFF; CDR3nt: TGTGCTAGTGGTCCCTTGGGGACAGGGAACACTGAAGCTTTCTTT
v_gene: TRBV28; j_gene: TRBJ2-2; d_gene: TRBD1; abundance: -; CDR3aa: CASRLDRGRTGELFF; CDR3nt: TGTGCCAGCAGACTTGACAGGGGAAGGACCGGGGAGCTGTTTTTT
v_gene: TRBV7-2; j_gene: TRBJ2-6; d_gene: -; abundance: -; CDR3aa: CASSLNYFPSGANVLTF; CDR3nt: TGTGCCAGCAGCTTAAACTATTTTCCCTCTGGGGCCAACGTCCTGACTTTC
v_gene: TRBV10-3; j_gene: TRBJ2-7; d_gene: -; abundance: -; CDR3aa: CAISEGRRNEQYF; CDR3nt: TGTGCCATCAGTGAGGGCAGAAGAAACGAGCAGTACTTC
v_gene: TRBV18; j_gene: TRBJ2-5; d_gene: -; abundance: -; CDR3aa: CASSPGLGGQKQETQYF; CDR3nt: TGTGCCAGCTCACCAGGTTTAGGGGGGCAGAAACAAGAGACCCAGTACTTC
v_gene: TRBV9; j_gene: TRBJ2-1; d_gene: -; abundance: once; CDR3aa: CASSPRLWAGDNEQFF; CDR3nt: TGTGCCAGCAGCCCCCGATTATGGGCCGGCGACAATGAGCAGTTCTTC
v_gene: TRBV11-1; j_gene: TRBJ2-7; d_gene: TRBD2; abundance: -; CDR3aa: CASSLRWTSYEQYF; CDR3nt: TGTGCCAGCAGCTTAAGGTGGACTAGCTACGAGCAGTACTTC
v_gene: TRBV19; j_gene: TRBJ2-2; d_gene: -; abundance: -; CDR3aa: CASSLGGGTSNTGELFF; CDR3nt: TGTGCCAGTAGCCTTGGAGGCGGGACCTCGAACACCGGGGAGCTGTTTTTT
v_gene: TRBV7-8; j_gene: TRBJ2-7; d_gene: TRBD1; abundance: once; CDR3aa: CASSHGQATALIPYEQYF; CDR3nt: TGTGCCAGCAGCCACGGACAGGCTACAGCCCTAATCCCCTACGAGCAGTACTTC
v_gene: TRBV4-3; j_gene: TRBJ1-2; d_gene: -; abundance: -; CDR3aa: CASSQEGFLGYTF; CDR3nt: TGCGCCAGCAGCCAAGAGGGTTTTCTTGGCTACACCTTC